The source of this T cell receptor (beta chain) is a study of vaccination and CD4 T cells after COVID-19. Worth noting for this clonotype: Its antigen is undetermined.

Study outcomes and limitations: Spike mono-reactivity was found in 304 of 307 vaccine-specific clones from convalescent patients.

The CDR3 runs 17 residues. The germline V gene encodes CDR1 ENHRY and CDR2 SYGVKD. Trimming stripped 3 bases from V and 1 base from J, with 16 bases between. Specified treatment: roughly 10-day PBMC culture with coronavirus spike peptide pools or control peptides (ViraFEST assay). At the Johns Hopkins FTIC core, DNA taken from cultured CD4+ T cells was sequenced by way of the Oncomine TCR Beta short-read assay. Via MiXCR, TCRdb re-called the PCR reads, giving one row per CDR3 protein. This table holds about 4,400 distinct CDR3 sequences, around 33% found once. This TCR was recovered from a human donor who had recovered from COVID-19. This rearrangement joins TRBV10-3 to TRBJ2-1, with D perhaps given as TRBD1 or TRBD2 (5 bases each). The sample consisted of CD4+ T cells from blood, cultured in vitro, taken after SARS-CoV-2 vaccination. The CDR3 region is CAISDPRQGPSYNEQFF. The CDR3 DNA follows: TGTGCCATCAGTGACCCCCGTCAGGGACCTTCCTACAATGAGCAGTTCTTC.